The clone carrying this T cell receptor (beta chain) was counted a few times. The antigen remains undetermined. J gave up 12 bases and V 6 bases, and 11 bases lay outside the gene matches. The germline gives CDR1 MNHEY, CDR2 SVGAGI. The CDR3 is made up of 13 amino acids. Constant-segment primers were used for 5'RACE, and the resulting TCR alpha and TCR beta cDNA libraries carried sample barcodes and UMIs. TCRdb re-called the 5' RACE reads through MiXCR, storing one row per CDR3 protein. The sample includes 250,000 to 300,000 distinct CDR3 sequences, about a sixth of them seen just once. The sample belongs to a study of T-cell memory formation after mild COVID-19. The wider study: The two donors had largely donor-specific TCR clusters.

General study findings and limits: Whereas later expanders leaned CD4+, clones contracting day 15 to 85 showed a balanced CD4/CD8 makeup.

V and J are TRBV6-5 and TRBJ2-4; 7 nucleotides agree with TRBD1. The receptor's source is a man aged 18 to 35 who had mild COVID-19 (a few samples of this study predate the infection). Cell type and time point are not known. Sequencing used PBMCs or a T cell subset sorted from them (not recorded which). CDR3 amino acids: CASRVQGEGAQYF. The CDR3, as DNA: TGTGCCAGCAGGGTTCAGGGAGAGGGGGCTCAGTACTTC.